This entry lists 28 T cell receptor beta chains sequenced from one sample in a study of blood T cell repertoires in COVID-19. The repertoire was sequenced with immunoSEQ multiplex PCR; TCRdb's copy has only in-frame clones and lacks some. The repertoire holds a few hundred thousand clones, approximately 89% seen once, with over 10% in the top ten. Specimen: peripheral blood. These receptors originate from a woman aged 45 to 65 with COVID-19, enrolled during active disease.

V gene TRBV6-5 combines with J gene TRBJ1-5; possible D gene TRBD1, 6 bases. Germline V gene sequence: CDR1 MNHEY, CDR2 SVGAGI. Trimming took off 5 bases at V and 7 bases at J, with 12 bases between the two ends. This CDR3 has 13 amino acids. DNA of the CDR3: TGTGCCAGCAGTCCCCAGGGGATACAGCCCCAGCATTTT. This encodes CASSPQGIQPQHF.

This clone was recorded a few times. V gene TRBV6-2 or TRBV6-3 combines with J gene TRBJ2-7; TRBD1 agrees at 8 bases. The CDR3 is 12 residues long. The V gene end was trimmed by 5 bases and the J gene end by 5 bases; junction bases not matched to a gene: 2. Looked up from germline, CDR1 is MNHEY and CDR2 is SVGEGT. The CDR3 DNA sequence: TGTGCCAGCAGTGGACAGGGTAACGAGCAGTACTTC. This sequence encodes CASSGQGNEQYF.

This chain connects TRBV19 to TRBJ1-1; no reliable D call. Germline V gene sequence: CDR1 LNHDA, CDR2 SQIVND (reference sequence). The CDR3 extends over 15 amino acids. Trimming took off 2 bases at V and 0 bases at J, with 10 bases between the two ends. The CDR3 nucleotides read TGTGCCAGTAGTATAAGCTGGGCACTGAACACTGAAGCTTTCTTT. It yields the protein CASSISWALNTEAFF.

This sequence joins TRBV30 and TRBJ2-1, with TRBD2 matching over 9 bases. The germline gives CDR1 GTSNPN, CDR2 SVGIG (reference sequence). V was pared by 8 bases and J by 0 bases, with 2 bases of the junction left unmatched. The CDR3 consists of 13 residues. The CDR3 loop is CAGGGASYNEQFF. CDR3 in DNA: TGTGCCGGCGGGGGGGCCTCCTACAATGAGCAGTTCTTC.

The chain links TRBV25-1 to TRBJ1-6; the match to TRBD1 covers 7 bases. CDR3 size: 14 residues. V shed 5 bases, J shed 6 bases, and the junction held 4 bases outside the gene matches. The germline CDR1 and CDR2 sequences are MGHDK and SYGVNS. CDR3 residues: CASSFGQANSPLHF. The CDR3 nucleotides read TGTGCCAGCAGTTTCGGACAGGCTAATTCACCCCTCCACTTT.

The chain has TRBV11-2 and TRBJ2-3, with 8 bases identical to TRBD2. CDR3 size: 15 residues. Germline CDR1 SGHAT, CDR2 FQNNGV. The V gene end was trimmed by 6 bases and the J gene end by 4 bases; junction bases not matched to a gene: 9. The chain's CDR3 is CASSSAGGRADTQYF. CDR3 DNA: TGTGCCAGCAGTTCCGCGGGGGGCCGGGCAGATACGCAGTATTTT.

Here the CDR3 DNA reads TGTGCCAGCAGTCTGCGCGGGGCGCAGGCTTTCTTT. This codes for CASSLRGAQAFF. This chain joins TRBV6-5 and TRBJ1-1, with TRBD1 as a possible D gene (5 bases). Germline-derived CDR1 and CDR2 are MNHEY and SVGAGI. This CDR3 spans 12 amino acids. Trimming cost V 5 bases and J 11 bases, with 15 bases left between them.

This chain joins TRBV7-3 and TRBJ2-2; TRBD2 matches at 10 bases. Trimming at V came to 6 bases and at J to 5 bases, leaving 9 bases not matched to a gene. CDR3 length: 16 amino acids. Germline lookup yields CDR1 SGHTA and CDR2 FQGTGA. CDR3 in DNA: TGTGCCAGCAGATTTTCCGGGACTAGCGTTACCGGGGAGCTGTTTTTT. The encoded protein is CASRFSGTSVTGELFF.

J is TRBJ2-7 and V is TRBV6-5, with TRBD2 matching over 7 bases. The CDR3 totals 13 residues. Per the germline V gene, CDR1 is MNHEY and CDR2 is SVGAGI. V dropped 6 bases and J dropped 4; count of bases not matched to a gene: 6. The CDR3 reads CASRRGWSYEQYF. The CDR3 DNA is TGTGCCAGCAGGCGGGGGTGGTCGTACGAGCAGTACTTC.

V gene TRBV12-3 or TRBV12-4 combines with J gene TRBJ2-1; D is undetermined. The CDR3 has 13 amino acids. Trimming removed 5 bases from V and 9 bases from J, with 14 bases in between. The CDR3 region is CASSMGALGEQFF. The CDR3 DNA sequence: TGTGCCAGCAGTATGGGCGCACTGGGTGAGCAGTTCTTC.

The J gene is TRBJ2-2, the V gene TRBV14, with 11 bases lining up with TRBD2. There are 17 residues in the CDR3. Germline V gene sequence: CDR1 SGHDN, CDR2 FVKESK. Trimming took 2 bases from V and 6 from J; bases not matched to a gene: 8. The CDR3 nucleotides are TGTGCCAGCAGCCAATCCGGGACTAGCGGTTTAGCCGGGGAGCTGTTTTTT. Protein sequence: CASSQSGTSGLAGELFF.

The V gene is TRBV5-1, the J gene TRBJ2-5; 9 bases are shared with TRBD1. After removal of 3 bases from V and 4 bases from J, the junction contained 7 bases not matched to a gene. The germline gives CDR1 SGHRS, CDR2 YFSETQ. CDR3 length: 15 residues. DNA of the CDR3: TGCGCCAGCAGCTCTTTAGGACAGGGGCGAGAGACCCAGTACTTC. It translates to CASSSLGQGRETQYF.

The chain joins TRBV6-5 to TRBJ1-6; D gene uncertain. The CDR3 sequence is 13 residues long. V dropped 7 bases and J dropped 10 bases, with 14 bases sitting between them. Germline V gives CDR1 MNHEY, CDR2 SVGAGI. Here the CDR3 DNA reads TGTGCCAGCACCCTGGCCTCCGGGTCACCCCTCCACTTT. As protein: CASTLASGSPLHF.

V is TRBV5-4 and J is TRBJ2-1; 14 nucleotides match TRBD2. The CDR3 consists of 16 residues. CDR1 and CDR2 (germline): SGHNT, YYREEE (reference sequence). Trimming at V came to 3 bases and at J to 6 bases, leaving 5 bases not matched to a gene. CDR3 sequence: CASSSGLAGGTNEQFF. The DNA of the CDR3 is TGTGCCAGCAGCTCTGGACTAGCGGGGGGAACCAATGAGCAGTTCTTC.

This chain joins TRBV28 and TRBJ1-3; D perhaps matches TRBD1 (5 bases). Germline lookup yields CDR1 MDHEN and CDR2 SYDVKM. The length of the CDR3 is 17 residues. V gave up 1 base and J gave up 5 bases, with 18 bases separating them. The CDR3 here is CASSLSPPKTVRNTIYF. In nucleotides, the CDR3 is TGTGCCAGCAGTTTATCCCCGCCAAAGACAGTAAGAAACACCATATATTTT. The full variable domain, with the rest looked up from reference TRBV28 and TRBJ1-3, is DVKVTQSSRYLVKRTGEKVFLECVQDMDHENMFWYRQDPGLGLRLIYFSYDVKMKEKGDIPEGYSVSREKKERFSLILESASTNQTSMYLCASSLSPPKTVRNTIYFGEGSWLTVV.

The rearrangement uses TRBV5-1 and TRBJ2-1; TRBD2 agrees at 8 bases. J gave up 7 bases and V 7 bases, and 10 bases lay outside the gene matches. The CDR3 totals 14 residues. CDR1 is SGHRS and CDR2 is YFSETQ in the germline V gene. The CDR3 DNA follows: TGCGCCAGCTGCTCCGGGGGGGCGGAGAATGAGCAGTTCTTC. Translating gives CASCSGGAENEQFF.

J is TRBJ2-3 and V is TRBV9; 15 nucleotides match TRBD2. The germline CDR1 and CDR2 sequences are SGDLS and YYNGEE. The junction had 2 bases not matched to a gene; V was cut back by 3 bases and J by 3 bases. This CDR3 spans 16 amino acids. The CDR3 is CASSGGTSGGTDTQYF. The DNA of the CDR3 is TGTGCCAGCAGCGGAGGGACTAGCGGGGGGACAGATACGCAGTATTTT.

The chain recombines TRBV27 with TRBJ2-2; 8 positions agree with TRBD1. From germline, CDR1 is MNHEY and CDR2 SMNVEV (reference sequence). V dropped 6 bases and J dropped 1; count of bases not matched to a gene: 7. This CDR3 spans 16 amino acids. DNA for the CDR3: TGTGCCAGCAGCAAAACAACAGGGGGGAACACCGGGGAGCTGTTTTTT. This gives the protein CASSKTTGGNTGELFF.

The rearrangement links TRBV4-1 to TRBJ2-1; possibly TRBD2 for D (5 bases). This CDR3 comprises 14 residues. With 1 base removed from V and 5 bases from J, the gap between germline ends came to 9 bases. Looked up from germline, CDR1 is MGHRA and CDR2 is YSYEKL. In DNA form, the CDR3 reads TGCGCCAGCAGCCAAGCCGGGATAGACAATGAGCAGTTCTTC. Encoded protein: CASSQAGIDNEQFF.

The chain carries TRBV11-1 and TRBJ2-4, with 9 positions matching TRBD1. This CDR3 has 14 amino acids. V lost 3 bases and J lost 7; bases outside the gene matches: 4. Per the germline V gene, CDR1 is SGHAT and CDR2 is FQDESV (reference sequence). CDR3 amino acids: CASSFGQGSNIQYF. The CDR3 coding sequence is TGTGCCAGCAGCTTCGGACAGGGGAGCAACATTCAGTACTTC.

This chain joins TRBV27 and TRBJ2-5; D is possibly TRBD2 (6 bases). The CDR3 has 17 residues. V was trimmed by 5 bases and J by 5 bases, leaving 24 bases between them. Germline values: CDR1 MNHEY, CDR2 SMNVEV (reference sequence). CDR3 region: CASSPLGGALGSETQYF. As DNA, the CDR3 is TGTGCCAGCAGTCCGCTGGGCGGGGCTCTGGGGTCGGAGACCCAGTACTTC.

V gene TRBV24-1 combines with J gene TRBJ2-3; D possibly corresponds to TRBD2 (6 bases). Germline V CDR1 and CDR2: KGHDR, SFDVKD. The CDR3 covers 15 residues. V was cut by 1 base and J by 4 bases, with 11 bases left in between. CDR3 sequence (DNA): TGTGCCACCAGTGATTTCCCGGGGGAAGCAGATACGCAGTATTTT. Translating it yields CATSDFPGEADTQYF.

The rearrangement uses TRBV29-1 and TRBJ1-2; 9 positions agree with TRBD1. This CDR3 contains 13 residues. V lost 3 bases to trimming and J lost 13 bases; unmatched junction nucleotides: 12. Germline-derived CDR1 and CDR2 are SQVTM and ANQGSEA. The CDR3 loop is CSVDPRQGGTPTF. The CDR3 DNA reads as TGCAGCGTTGACCCAAGACAGGGGGGCACCCCCACCTTC.

The chain couples TRBV19 to TRBJ1-2; 8 bases line up with TRBD1. Germline V gene lookup returns CDR1 LNHDA and CDR2 SQIVND (reference sequence). This CDR3 spans 17 amino acids. V shed 7 bases and J 8 bases; nucleotides not matched to a gene: 21. For the CDR3, the DNA is TGTGCCAGTACCATTGAAGGCGGACAGGGTAGCGCTGGAGGCTACACCTTC. Translated: CASTIEGGQGSAGGYTF. Full variable domain (missing parts from reference TRBV19 and TRBJ1-2): DGGITQSPKYLFRKEGQNVTLSCEQNLNHDAMYWYRQDPGQGLRLIYYSQIVNDFQKGDIAEGYSVSREKKESFPLTVTSAQKNPTAFYLCASTIEGGQGSAGGYTFGSGTRLTVV.

The rearrangement uses TRBV4-1 and TRBJ2-2, with 7 bases identical to TRBD1. Per the germline V gene, CDR1 is MGHRA and CDR2 is YSYEKL. The V and J ends lost 4 bases and 7 bases, in that order; junction bases with no gene match: 3. This CDR3 is built from 13 residues. CDR3 residues: CASSRDRVGELFF. In DNA form, the CDR3 reads TGCGCCAGCAGCCGTGACAGGGTCGGGGAGCTGTTTTTT.

The chain uses TRBV2 and TRBJ1-5, with TRBD1 as a possible D gene (6 bases). The CDR3 covers 14 residues. Per germline, CDR1 SNHLY and CDR2 FYNNEI. Trimming removed 6 bases at V and 4 bases at J, with 13 bases between. For the CDR3, the DNA is TGTGCCAGCAGAGGGACAATCGGAAATCAGCCCCAGCATTTT. Its translation: CASRGTIGNQPQHF.

The chain carries TRBV5-1 and TRBJ1-2; tentative D call: TRBD1 (6 bases). Germline-derived CDR1 and CDR2 are SGHRS and YFSETQ. V lost 4 bases and J 8 bases, leaving 12 bases between the germline ends. CDR3 length: 12 residues. CDR3 coding DNA: TGCGCCAGCAGCGCTACAGGGTACGGCTACACCTTC. This sequence encodes CASSATGYGYTF.

V and J are TRBV5-4 and TRBJ1-2; 7 positions match TRBD1. Trimming took 3 bases from V and 8 from J; bases not matched to a gene: 13. The CDR3 is 15 amino acids. Germline V gene data show CDR1 as SGHNT and CDR2 as YYREEE (reference sequence). The CDR3 loop reads CASSSGTARIQGYTF. The CDR3 DNA follows: TGTGCCAGCAGCTCCGGGACAGCCCGTATCCAGGGCTACACCTTC. The full variable domain, with the rest looked up from reference TRBV5-4 and TRBJ1-2, is ETGVTQSPTHLIKTRGQQVTLRCSSQSGHNTVSWYQQALGQGPQFIFQYYREEENGRGNFPPRFSGLQFPNYSSELNVNALELDDSALYLCASSSGTARIQGYTFGSGTRLTVV.